One and the same sample provided the 32 T cell receptor beta chains below, sequenced in a study of blood T cell repertoires in COVID-19. Method: immunoSEQ multiplex PCR; TCRdb's copy keeps in-frame clones and lacks some. Counted here are roughly 130,000 clones, just over 85% occurring once; the ten biggest clones make up approximately 4.3%. Sequenced input: peripheral blood. The origin of the receptors is a man aged 40-49 years with acute or convalescent COVID-19.

The V gene is TRBV5-1, the J gene TRBJ2-7, with 10 bases that match TRBD2. V shed 1 base and J 4 bases; nucleotides not matched to a gene: 2. Per germline, CDR1 SGHRS and CDR2 YFSETQ. The CDR3 covers 14 residues. The CDR3 spells CASSLTSGKYEQYF. The CDR3 nucleotides are TGCGCCAGCAGCTTGACTAGCGGGAAGTACGAGCAGTACTTC.

The chain links TRBV30 to TRBJ2-5, with 11 positions matching TRBD1. There are 14 residues in the CDR3. CDR1 is GTSNPN, CDR2 SVGIG, per germline (reference sequence). The J segment lost 5 bases and the V segment lost 5 bases, leaving 7 bases of the junction unmatched. The CDR3 region is CAWGDRGSAETQYF. The DNA of the CDR3 is TGTGCCTGGGGGGACAGGGGGAGCGCGGAGACCCAGTACTTC.

This rearrangement joins TRBV6-2 or TRBV6-3 to TRBJ2-3; 7 bases line up with TRBD2. Trimming took 3 bases from V and 3 from J; bases not matched to a gene: 6. CDR1 and CDR2 from the germline V gene are MNHEY and SVGEGT. The CDR3 spans 15 residues. The CDR3 here is CASSYPSAGTDTQYF. In DNA form, the CDR3 reads TGTGCCAGCAGTTATCCGTCAGCGGGGACAGATACGCAGTATTTT.

Note on this clone: Its ends do not fully match the called genes, so a read error is possible. The chain uses TRBV20-1 and TRBJ1-1, with TRBD1 as a possible D gene (6 bases). In germline, CDR1 is DFQATT, CDR2 SNEGSKA (reference sequence). This CDR3 contains 13 residues. The CDR3 nucleotides read TGCAGTGCTAGTAGGGGGATGAACGCTGAAGCTTTCTTT. Translating gives CSASRGMNAEAFF.

The chain is built from TRBV5-1 and TRBJ1-2; 8 bases are shared with TRBD1. The J segment lost 6 bases and the V segment lost 0 bases, leaving 7 bases of the junction unmatched. Germline V gene data show CDR1 as SGHRS and CDR2 as YFSETQ. The CDR3 spans 15 residues. Here the CDR3 reads CASSLVSGGKDGYTF. The CDR3 DNA reads TGCGCCAGCAGCTTGGTATCAGGGGGCAAGGATGGCTACACCTTC. The variable domain in full, with the rest retrieved from reference TRBV5-1 and TRBJ1-2, is KAGVTQTPRYLIKTRGQQVTLSCSPISGHRSVSWYQQTPGQGLQFLFEYFSETQRNKGNFPGRFSGRQFSNSRSEMNVSTLELGDSALYLCASSLVSGGKDGYTFGSGTRLTVV.

This clone was found once. The V gene is TRBV3-1 (or the pseudogene TRBV3-2), the J gene TRBJ2-2; D is possibly TRBD1 (5 bases). The germline V and J ends were trimmed by 3 bases and 2 bases, with 10 bases remaining between them. The germline V gene encodes CDR1 LGHDT and CDR2 YNNKEL (reference sequence). There are 15 residues in the CDR3. As DNA, the CDR3 is TGTGCCAGCAGCCAGTCAGGGCTCAACACCGGGGAGCTGTTTTTT. Its protein product is CASSQSGLNTGELFF.

J is TRBJ2-7 and V is TRBV7-2; 11 positions match TRBD2. Trimming cost V 4 bases and J 3 bases; bases outside gene matches: 2. The CDR3 has 14 amino acids. Per the germline V gene, CDR1 is SGHTA and CDR2 is FQGNSA. The DNA for the CDR3 is TGTGCCAGCAGCTCGACTAGCGGGGACTACGAGCAGTACTTC. Amino acid sequence: CASSSTSGDYEQYF. Full variable domain (outside the CDR3, taken from reference TRBV7-2 and TRBJ2-7): GAGVSQSPSNKVTEKGKDVELRCDPISGHTALYWYRQSLGQGLEFLIYFQGNSAPDKSGLPSDRFSAERTGGSVSTLTIQRTQQEDSAVYLCASSSTSGDYEQYFGPGTRLTVT.

The chain uses TRBV6-1 and TRBJ1-4; 7 bases match TRBD1. CDR1 MNHNS and CDR2 SASEGT come from the germline V gene. CDR3 length: 15 amino acids. V shed 2 bases and J 8 bases; nucleotides not matched to a gene: 8. Written as DNA, the CDR3 is TGTGCCAGCAGTGAACCCCTGGGACAGATCGAAAAACTGTTTTTT. It translates to CASSEPLGQIEKLFF.

Only a few counts were recorded for this clone. In DNA, the CDR3 is TGCGCCAGCAGCCGGAGGGAGATTACCGACACAGATACGCAGTATTTT. This sequence encodes CASSRREITDTDTQYF. This sequence joins TRBV4-1 and TRBJ2-3, with D possibly TRBD2 on 6 matching bases. V was trimmed by 4 bases and J by 2 bases, leaving 16 bases between them. This CDR3 spans 16 amino acids. The V gene's germline CDR1 is MGHRA and CDR2 YSYEKL.

Only a few counts were recorded for this clone. V is TRBV14 and J is TRBJ2-1, with D perhaps TRBD2 (6 bases). CDR3 length equals 15 residues. Germline V gives CDR1 SGHDN, CDR2 FVKESK. V shed 1 base and J shed 7 bases, with 14 bases lying between them. CDR3 residues: CASSQVRAAGNEQFF. The DNA for the CDR3 is TGTGCCAGCAGCCAAGTGAGAGCGGCGGGGAATGAGCAGTTCTTC.

The chain recombines TRBV5-6 with TRBJ1-1; 8 nucleotides agree with TRBD1. Germline CDR1 and CDR2: SGHDT and YYEEEE. This CDR3 spans 13 amino acids. With V trimmed by 4 bases and J by 3 bases, 2 bases remained unmatched. DNA of the CDR3: TGTGCCAGCAGCACAGGGGGAGACACTGAAGCTTTCTTT. Protein: CASSTGGDTEAFF.

The chain has TRBV25-1 and TRBJ1-2, with D possibly matching TRBD1 (6 bases). This CDR3 is built from 13 residues. In germline, CDR1 is MGHDK, CDR2 SYGVNS. Trimming pared 5 bases from V and 8 bases from J, leaving 15 bases between. Here the CDR3 DNA reads TGTGCCAGCAGTCAGGGGCAGCTCCGGGGCTACACCTTC. Its protein product is CASSQGQLRGYTF.

The gene calls are TRBV19 and TRBJ1-6, with 9 bases matching TRBD1. Germline trimming cut 6 bases from V and 11 bases from J; bases unmatched to any gene: 11. Germline V lookup: CDR1 LNHDA, CDR2 SQIVND (reference sequence). The CDR3 contains 15 residues. The CDR3 loop reads CASRSVRQGVAPLHF. Here the CDR3 DNA reads TGTGCCAGTAGGTCAGTGCGACAGGGGGTTGCACCCCTCCACTTT.

This sequence joins TRBV2 and TRBJ1-1, with a possible D match to TRBD1 (5 bases). Looked up from germline, CDR1 is SNHLY and CDR2 is FYNNEI. With 2 bases removed from V and 11 bases from J, the gap between germline ends came to 15 bases. The CDR3 loop spans 13 amino acids. The DNA of the CDR3 is TGTGCCAGCAGTGAAAATCAGGGCCTAGTGGCTTTCTTT. This gives the protein CASSENQGLVAFF.

The chain recombines TRBV6-1 with TRBJ2-5, with 7 bases identical to TRBD2. This CDR3 is built from 17 residues. CDR1 and CDR2 (germline): MNHNS, SASEGT. V trimming: 2 bases; J trimming: 4 bases; junction bases outside the gene matches: 13. CDR3 loop: CASSESVGGRGAETQYF. CDR3 DNA: TGTGCCAGCAGTGAAAGTGTGGGCGGGAGAGGGGCAGAGACCCAGTACTTC.

The rearrangement uses TRBV29-1 and TRBJ2-7, with TRBD1 matching over 7 bases. The CDR3 spans 12 residues. V was clipped by 8 bases and J by 2 bases; unmatched bases: 6. The germline V gene has CDR1 SQVTM and CDR2 ANQGSEA. CDR3 DNA sequence: TGCAGCACGCGACAGGGACCCTACGAGCAGTACTTC. Protein product: CSTRQGPYEQYF.

This clone was picked up one time. The V call is TRBV7-9, the J call TRBJ2-7; tentatively, D is TRBD1 (5 bases). Trimming pared 4 bases from V and 6 bases from J, leaving 13 bases between. The germline V gene encodes CDR1 SEHNR and CDR2 FQNEAQ (reference sequence). The CDR3 consists of 13 residues. The CDR3 protein is CASSSITGSEQYF. The CDR3 nucleotides read TGTGCCAGCAGCTCTATCACAGGCTCCGAGCAGTACTTC.

V usage is TRBV5-8 and J usage is TRBJ1-5; perhaps TRBD1 as D (6 bases). The length of the CDR3 is 14 residues. The V gene's germline CDR1 is SGHTS and CDR2 YDEGEE. With 0 bases removed from V and 2 bases from J, the gap between germline ends came to 6 bases. The CDR3 DNA reads as TGTGCCAGCAGCTTGGCAGGGGGCAATCAGCCCCAGCATTTT. Its protein product is CASSLAGGNQPQHF.

CDR3 nucleotide sequence: TGTGCCAGCAGTTACTCCGACAGGTCTAGCAATCAGCCCCAGCATTTT. Protein sequence: CASSYSDRSSNQPQHF. The chain employs TRBV6-6 and TRBJ1-5, with D maybe TRBD1 (6 bases). The CDR3 covers 16 residues. CDR1 is MNHNY and CDR2 is SVGAGI in the germline V gene (reference sequence). The V end was cut by 0 bases, the J end by 0 bases, with 9 bases between.

J is TRBJ2-7 and V is TRBV2, with a possible D match to TRBD2 (5 bases). V was shortened by 0 bases and J by 2 bases, with 11 bases between the two germline ends. Germline assignment: CDR1 SNHLY and CDR2 FYNNEI. This CDR3 spans 15 amino acids. This CDR3 is CASSEASGETYEQYF. In DNA, the CDR3 is TGTGCCAGCAGTGAAGCCAGCGGAGAGACCTACGAGCAGTACTTC.

The chain uses TRBV7-9 and TRBJ1-1; D gene ambiguous. Trimming took 3 bases from V and 0 from J, leaving 11 bases between them. Germline V gene lookup returns CDR1 SEHNR and CDR2 FQNEAQ (reference sequence). The CDR3 length is 15 residues. The CDR3: CASSFPGRMNTEAFF. The CDR3 region has the DNA TGTGCCAGCAGCTTCCCTGGCCGTATGAACACTGAAGCTTTCTTT.

The chain carries TRBV10-1 and TRBJ2-6; 7 positions match TRBD2. CDR1 and CDR2 (germline): WNHNN, SYGVQD (reference sequence). J lost 0 bases, V lost 4 bases, and 0 bases had no gene match. The CDR3 is made up of 15 amino acids. The CDR3 loop reads CASSAGGSGANVLTF. For the CDR3, the DNA is TGCGCCAGCAGTGCGGGGGGCTCTGGGGCCAACGTCCTGACTTTC.

The chain links TRBV11-1 to TRBJ2-7, with D uncertain. The germline V and J ends were trimmed by 3 bases and 4 bases, with 13 bases remaining between them. The CDR3 totals 14 residues. The germline V gene encodes CDR1 SGHAT and CDR2 FQDESV (reference sequence). CDR3 sequence (DNA): TGTGCCAGCAGCTTCGACCCGGGTTTATACGAGCAGTACTTC. Its protein is CASSFDPGLYEQYF.

The genes are TRBV6-5 and TRBJ2-7; 9 bases agree with TRBD2. Germline assignment: CDR1 MNHEY and CDR2 SVGAGI. This CDR3 is built from 13 residues. V lost 7 bases and J lost 4; bases outside the gene matches: 5. The CDR3 sequence: CASTASGNYEQYF. The CDR3, as DNA: TGTGCCAGCACGGCTAGCGGGAATTACGAGCAGTACTTC.

This chain joins TRBV6-5 and TRBJ1-3, with D possibly being TRBD1 (5 bases). V lost 8 bases and J 2 bases, leaving 10 bases between the germline ends. Per the germline V gene, CDR1 is MNHEY and CDR2 is SVGAGI. CDR3 size: 13 residues. As DNA, the CDR3 is TGTGCCAGCCAAATAGGGGCTGGAAACACCATATATTTT. This translates into CASQIGAGNTIYF.

The rearrangement links TRBV6-5 to TRBJ1-1, with D possibly being TRBD1 (5 bases). The CDR3 totals 13 residues. V dropped 6 bases and J dropped 2 bases, with 10 bases sitting between them. The germline V gene encodes CDR1 MNHEY and CDR2 SVGAGI. CDR3 coding DNA: TGTGCCAGCAGGAGACAGCTCAACACTGAAGCTTTCTTT. As protein: CASRRQLNTEAFF.

This chain's CDR3 is CASSQNRGPRGYTF. In DNA, the CDR3 is TGCGCCAGCAGCCAGAACAGGGGGCCGAGAGGCTACACCTTC. This chain uses TRBV4-3 with TRBJ1-2; 9 bases fit TRBD1. The J segment lost 8 bases and the V segment lost 3 bases, leaving 7 bases of the junction unmatched. Germline V gene data show CDR1 as LGHNA and CDR2 as YSLEER. The CDR3 consists of 14 residues.

CDR3 nucleotide sequence: TGTGCCAGCAGTTTAAGCCCTATCTTCAATGAGCAGTTCTTC. Amino acids: CASSLSPIFNEQFF. The chain employs TRBV27 and TRBJ2-1; D is unclear. The CDR3 contains 14 residues. Trimming stripped 2 bases from V and 6 bases from J, with 11 bases between. Germline V gives CDR1 MNHEY, CDR2 SMNVEV (reference sequence).

V gene TRBV3-1 (or the pseudogene TRBV3-2) combines with J gene TRBJ1-1; 8 bases map to TRBD1. V was clipped by 4 bases and J by 6 bases; unmatched bases: 7. Germline lookup yields CDR1 LGHDT and CDR2 YNNKEL (reference sequence). The CDR3 length is 14 residues. For the CDR3, the DNA is TGTGCCAGCAGCCCAGGGGGCTTCGGGGCTGAAGCTTTCTTT. The encoded protein is CASSPGGFGAEAFF.

This clone was observed a handful of times. For the CDR3, the DNA is TGTGCCAGCAGCTTAACAGCTTTGAACACTGAAGCTTTCTTT. This gives the protein CASSLTALNTEAFF. The chain is built from TRBV7-6 and TRBJ1-1, with no clear D. The germline V and J ends were trimmed by 2 bases and 0 bases, with 7 bases remaining between them. This CDR3 region has 14 residues. CDR1 is SGHVS, CDR2 FNYEAQ, per germline.

V and J are TRBV9 and TRBJ2-1, with 7 bases lining up with TRBD2. V lost 0 bases and J lost 0; bases outside the gene matches: 6. The CDR3 has 17 residues. Per the germline V gene, CDR1 is SGDLS and CDR2 is YYNGEE. CDR3 in amino acids: CASSVEAGRGSYNEQFF. The CDR3 bases are TGTGCCAGCAGCGTAGAAGCGGGGAGAGGCTCCTACAATGAGCAGTTCTTC.

V is TRBV15 and J is TRBJ2-1, with TRBD2 matching over 10 bases. Trimming at V came to 3 bases and at J to 4 bases, leaving 6 bases not matched to a gene. Germline CDR1 and CDR2: LNHNV and YYDKDF (reference sequence). The length of the CDR3 is 16 residues. Written as DNA, the CDR3 is TGTGCCACCAGCAGGCAGACTAGCGGGCTTTACAATGAGCAGTTCTTC. Translation: CATSRQTSGLYNEQFF. Full variable domain (remainder filled in from reference TRBV15 and TRBJ2-1): DAMVIQNPRYQVTQFGKPVTLSCSQTLNHNVMYWYQQKSSQAPKLLFHYYDKDFNNEADTPDNFQSRRPNTSFCFLDIRSPGLGDTAMYLCATSRQTSGLYNEQFFGPGTRLTVL.